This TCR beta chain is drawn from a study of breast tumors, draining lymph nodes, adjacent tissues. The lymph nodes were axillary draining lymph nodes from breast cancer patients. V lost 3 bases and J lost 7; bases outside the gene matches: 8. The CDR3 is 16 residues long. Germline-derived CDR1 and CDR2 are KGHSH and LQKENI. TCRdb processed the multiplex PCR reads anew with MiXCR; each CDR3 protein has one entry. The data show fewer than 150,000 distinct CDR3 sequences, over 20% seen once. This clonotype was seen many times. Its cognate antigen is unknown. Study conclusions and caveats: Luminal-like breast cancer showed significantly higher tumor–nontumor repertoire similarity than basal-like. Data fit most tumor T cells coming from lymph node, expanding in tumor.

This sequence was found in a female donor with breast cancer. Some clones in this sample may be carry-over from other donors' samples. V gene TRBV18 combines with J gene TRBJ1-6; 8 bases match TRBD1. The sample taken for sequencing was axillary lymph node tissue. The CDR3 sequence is CASSPPRQGWNSPLHF. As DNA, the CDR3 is TGTGCCAGCTCACCCCCCCGACAGGGGTGGAATTCACCCCTCCACTTT.